The 8 T cell receptor beta chains in this list originate from one sample, sequenced in a study of cytomegalovirus exposure and HLA in healthy donors. Vbeta (60) and Jbeta (13) primers were used in the PCR. The method was immunoSEQ multiplex PCR; TCRdb's version includes in-frame clones alone and lacks a portion of them. The sample has about 160,000 clones, around 69% seen once; the top ten hold approximately 1.4%. Sequenced material: PBMCs. The receptors here all came from a man aged 55 to 70 in good health and CMV-seronegative.

This clone was detected a few times. The V call is TRBV6-5, the J call TRBJ1-3, with a tentative D call TRBD1 (5 bases). Trimming stripped 6 bases from V and 1 base from J, with 7 bases between. The germline V gene encodes CDR1 MNHEY and CDR2 SVGAGI. This CDR3 region has 13 residues. The CDR3 nucleotides are TGTGCCAGCAGCGGGGGATCTGGAAACACCATATATTTT. Residues: CASSGGSGNTIYF.

This chain links TRBV7-8 with TRBJ2-3; TRBD2 matches 9 bases. This CDR3 contains 18 residues. Germline CDR1 reads SGHVS; CDR2 reads FQNEAQ. The V gene end was trimmed by 0 bases and the J gene end by 1 base; junction bases not matched to a gene: 8. CDR3 residues: CASSLAGRGGGGTDTQYF. The CDR3 bases are TGTGCCAGCAGCTTAGCGGGTAGGGGCGGGGGGGGCACAGATACGCAGTATTTT. The full variable domain, rest sourced from reference TRBV7-8 and TRBJ2-3, is GAGVSQSPRYKVAKRGQDVALRCDPISGHVSLFWYQQALGQGPEFLTYFQNEAQLDKSGLPSDRFFAERPEGSVSTLKIQRTQQEDSAVYLCASSLAGRGGGGTDTQYFGPGTRLTVL.

The sample holds one count of this clone. The chain recombines TRBV6-1 with TRBJ2-1; 8 nucleotides match TRBD2. V trimming: 2 bases; J trimming: 8 bases; junction bases outside the gene matches: 8. This CDR3 region has 15 residues. Looked up from germline, CDR1 is MNHNS and CDR2 is SASEGT. The DNA of the CDR3 is TGTGCCAGCAGTGAATCGGGAGGGCCTATAGATGAGCAGTTCTTC. Amino acids: CASSESGGPIDEQFF.

The genes are TRBV27 and TRBJ2-5; perhaps TRBD2 as D (6 bases). TRBJ2-7 matches the DNA end more closely, so the J call is doubtful. This CDR3 is built from 15 residues. Germline V gene sequence: CDR1 MNHEY, CDR2 SMNVEV (reference sequence). CDR3 sequence (DNA): TGTGCCAGCAGTTTGGGGACTGTTAGCTCCTACGAGCAGTACTTC. Translating gives CASSLGTVSSYEQYF.

The J gene is TRBJ1-3, the V gene TRBV9, with TRBD1 identical over 9 bases. Germline CDR1 reads SGDLS; CDR2 reads YYNGEE. This CDR3 comprises 17 residues. The junction had 11 bases not matched to a gene; V was cut back by 3 bases and J by 4 bases. The CDR3 sequence: CASSAHLTGGGGNTIYF. In DNA form, the CDR3 reads TGTGCCAGCAGCGCCCACCTGACAGGGGGAGGGGGAAACACCATATATTTT.

V is TRBV4-3 and J is TRBJ2-5; 11 bases align to TRBD1. The CDR3 runs to 16 residues. V lost 2 bases, J lost 7 bases, and 9 bases stayed unmatched. Germline CDR1 reads LGHNA; CDR2 reads YSLEER. The CDR3 protein is CASSQQDRGPGGTQYF. In DNA, the CDR3 is TGCGCCAGCAGCCAACAGGACAGGGGGCCAGGGGGGACCCAGTACTTC.

The chain carries TRBV9 and TRBJ1-6; 7 bases are shared with TRBD1. Germline CDR1 SGDLS, CDR2 YYNGEE. The CDR3 loop spans 14 amino acids. With 4 bases clipped from V and 7 bases from J, the junction kept 5 bases outside the gene matches. CDR3 in amino acids: CASSPGQLNSPLHF. CDR3 DNA: TGTGCCAGCAGCCCGGGACAGTTAAATTCACCCCTCCACTTT.

V is TRBV5-1 and J is TRBJ2-1; D uncertain. The CDR3 has 14 amino acids. Trimming removed 4 bases from V and 9 bases from J, with 17 bases in between. Germline CDR1 SGHRS, CDR2 YFSETQ. For the CDR3, the DNA is TGCGCCAGCAGCGTGAGGAGTTCACCTACTGAGCAGTTCTTC. Its translation: CASSVRSSPTEQFF. Full variable domain (rest looked up from reference TRBV5-1 and TRBJ2-1): KAGVTQTPRYLIKTRGQQVTLSCSPISGHRSVSWYQQTPGQGLQFLFEYFSETQRNKGNFPGRFSGRQFSNSRSEMNVSTLELGDSALYLCASSVRSSPTEQFFGPGTRLTVL.